Each of the 28 T cell receptor beta chains below was sequenced from the same sample in a study of cytomegalovirus exposure and HLA in healthy donors. PCR involved 60 Vbeta and 13 Jbeta primers. Here immunoSEQ multiplex PCR was the method, and the copy in TCRdb shows in-frame clones only, minus some. The sample records roughly 120,000 clones, around four fifths being singletons. The sequenced sample was PBMCs. Source of these receptors: a human donor in good health.

This clone was counted only a few times. The rearrangement links TRBV4-1 to TRBJ2-1; the match to TRBD2 covers 10 bases. The length of the CDR3 is 14 residues. V was clipped by 1 base and J by 11 bases; unmatched bases: 5. Germline CDR1 and CDR2: MGHRA and YSYEKL. The CDR3, as DNA: TGCGCCAGCAGCCAAGTTCCTAGCGGGGGCAAGCAGTTCTTC. Its protein product is CASSQVPSGGKQFF.

The chain joins TRBV10-1 to TRBJ1-2; TRBD1 agrees at 9 bases. The germline CDR1 and CDR2 sequences are WNHNN and SYGVQD (reference sequence). Trimming cost V 5 bases and J 5 bases; bases outside gene matches: 12. This CDR3 spans 16 amino acids. This CDR3 is CASSQKPLQGAYGYTF. CDR3 sequence (DNA): TGCGCCAGCAGTCAAAAGCCTTTACAGGGGGCATATGGCTACACCTTC.

This chain joins TRBV9 and TRBJ2-1; the match to TRBD1 covers 8 bases. Germline V gene lookup returns CDR1 SGDLS and CDR2 YYNGEE. V trimming: 0 bases; J trimming: 5 bases; junction bases outside the gene matches: 1. The CDR3 sequence is 14 residues long. The CDR3 region is CASSVAGGNNEQFF. CDR3 DNA sequence: TGTGCCAGCAGCGTAGCAGGGGGCAACAATGAGCAGTTCTTC.

The J gene is TRBJ2-3, the V gene TRBV28, with TRBD1 matching over 8 bases. The CDR3 spans 15 residues. Trimming at V came to 6 bases and at J to 5 bases, leaving 10 bases not matched to a gene. CDR1 and CDR2 (germline): MDHEN, SYDVKM. In nucleotides, the CDR3 is TGTGCCAGCAGCCCCGGACAGGGTCGAGGAGATACGCAGTATTTT. Translated: CASSPGQGRGDTQYF.

This clone was observed a single time. The chain has TRBV19 and TRBJ2-7; D unresolved. Deletions cut 5 bases from V and 4 bases from J, with 12 bases between. Germline values: CDR1 LNHDA, CDR2 SQIVND (reference sequence). The CDR3 is 13 amino acids. In DNA, the CDR3 is TGTGCCAGTAGTCCGACCAGACAATACGAGCAGTACTTC. Translation: CASSPTRQYEQYF.

The rearrangement links TRBV6-1 to TRBJ2-2; 8 bases line up with TRBD1. J was trimmed by 2 bases and V by 7 bases; bases with no gene match: 6. This CDR3 has 15 residues. Germline V gene data show CDR1 as MNHNS and CDR2 as SASEGT. CDR3 protein: CASTRTGSNTGELFF. The DNA for the CDR3 is TGTGCCAGCACTAGGACAGGGTCCAACACCGGGGAGCTGTTTTTT.

V is TRBV27 and J is TRBJ1-2; no definite D call. CDR3 length: 13 residues. Germline V lookup: CDR1 MNHEY, CDR2 SMNVEV (reference sequence). V lost 2 bases and J lost 7, with 11 bases in between. For the CDR3, the DNA is TGTGCCAGCAGTTTAGGGGAGGCAGGTGGCTACACCTTC. Amino acid sequence: CASSLGEAGGYTF.

The gene calls are TRBV7-2 and TRBJ1-3, with unresolved D. Deletions cut 5 bases from V and 4 bases from J, with 24 bases between. The germline V gene has CDR1 SGHTA and CDR2 FQGNSA. The CDR3 extends over 18 amino acids. Here the CDR3 DNA reads TGTGCCAGCAGCCCGAAGGTACCATCCACGACTTCAGGAAACACCATATATTTT. Translation gives CASSPKVPSTTSGNTIYF.

This sequence joins TRBV19 and TRBJ1-6, with D possibly TRBD1 on 5 matching bases. V lost 7 bases, J lost 4 bases, and 14 bases lay in between. The CDR3 extends over 15 amino acids. Germline V gene data show CDR1 as LNHDA and CDR2 as SQIVND (reference sequence). The CDR3 DNA sequence: TGTGCCAGTAAAGTCGGACATGATTATAATTCACCCCTCCACTTT. Translation gives CASKVGHDYNSPLHF.

This clone was seen only a few times. The CDR3, as DNA: TGTGCCAGCAGCTGGGGCTCGGGCTCAGCCTATGGCTACACCTTC. Translation gives CASSWGSGSAYGYTF. V gene TRBV7-8 combines with J gene TRBJ1-2, with TRBD1 as a possible D gene (5 bases). The CDR3 runs 15 residues. Per germline, CDR1 SGHVS and CDR2 FQNEAQ. The V end was cut by 4 bases, the J end by 4 bases, with 16 bases between.

The chain links TRBV6-1 to TRBJ2-7; 8 nucleotides match TRBD1. Per the germline V gene, CDR1 is MNHNS and CDR2 is SASEGT. The V and J ends lost 6 bases and 5 bases, in that order; junction bases with no gene match: 9. This CDR3 comprises 14 residues. The CDR3 is CASSPGTGDHEQYF. CDR3 nucleotide sequence: TGTGCCAGCAGCCCCGGGACAGGCGACCACGAGCAGTACTTC.

The gene calls are TRBV6-5 and TRBJ1-4; D is possibly TRBD1 (6 bases). This CDR3 spans 15 amino acids. V gave up 5 bases and J gave up 8 bases, with 18 bases separating them. Looked up from germline, CDR1 is MNHEY and CDR2 is SVGAGI. The CDR3 sequence: CASSTTQGWGEKLFF. CDR3 nucleotide sequence: TGTGCCAGCAGTACTACACAGGGTTGGGGGGAAAAACTGTTTTTT.

V usage is TRBV7-2 and J usage is TRBJ2-7; the D gene is possibly TRBD2 (5 bases). Per the germline V gene, CDR1 is SGHTA and CDR2 is FQGNSA. Deletions cut 4 bases from V and 2 bases from J, with 12 bases between. CDR3 length: 14 residues. The CDR3 region is CASSSLDWAYEQYF. The DNA for the CDR3 is TGTGCCAGCAGCTCCTTGGACTGGGCCTACGAGCAGTACTTC.

The chain recombines TRBV4-2 with TRBJ1-1; D remains ambiguous. Trimming removed 1 base at V and 4 bases at J, with 10 bases between. The germline V gene has CDR1 LGHNA and CDR2 YNFKEQ. CDR3 length: 14 amino acids. The CDR3 region is CASSQAGSGTEAFF. CDR3 sequence (DNA): TGTGCCAGCAGCCAAGCCGGGAGTGGCACTGAAGCTTTCTTT.

The rearrangement links TRBV5-5 to TRBJ2-7; TRBD2 matches at 9 bases. V was pared by 4 bases and J by 4 bases, with 6 bases of the junction left unmatched. This CDR3 has 14 residues. Germline CDR1 is SGHKS and CDR2 is YYEKEE (reference sequence). DNA of the CDR3: TGTGCCAGCAGCCCGGAGGGACTAGCTTACGAGCAGTACTTC. It yields the protein CASSPEGLAYEQYF.

This clone was seen more than once but under ten times. The chain is built from TRBV10-3 and TRBJ2-2; 7 bases are shared with TRBD1. Germline V gene sequence: CDR1 ENHRY, CDR2 SYGVKD. V lost 2 bases, J lost 1 base, and 1 base stayed unmatched. The CDR3 spans 15 residues. Written as DNA, the CDR3 is TGTGCCATCAGTGAGGACAGGGAGAACACCGGGGAGCTGTTTTTT. It translates to CAISEDRENTGELFF.

V is TRBV5-1 and J is TRBJ2-5; the D gene is possibly TRBD1 (5 bases). Germline loops: CDR1 SGHRS, CDR2 YFSETQ. V was pared by 0 bases and J by 5 bases, with 8 bases between. The CDR3 consists of 13 residues. Here the CDR3 DNA reads TGCGCCAGCAGCTTGGTGGGGCGGGAGACCCAGTACTTC. Amino acid sequence: CASSLVGRETQYF.

The V call is TRBV7-8, the J call TRBJ2-7; 14 bases match TRBD2. This CDR3 comprises 20 residues. V shed 2 bases and J 0 bases; nucleotides not matched to a gene: 12. CDR1 is SGHVS, CDR2 FQNEAQ, per germline. This CDR3 is CASSLLRTSGGPGSSYEQYF. CDR3 in DNA: TGTGCCAGCAGCTTACTCCGGACTAGCGGGGGGCCGGGAAGCTCCTACGAGCAGTACTTC.

The CDR3 region is CASSLATGGAVQPQHF. The CDR3 nucleotides are TGTGCCAGCAGCTTAGCGACGGGGGGCGCGGTGCAGCCCCAGCATTTT. The chain links TRBV7-6 to TRBJ1-5; a possible D gene is TRBD1 (6 bases). V lost 0 bases to trimming and J lost 7 bases, with 16 bases between them. Germline CDR1 is SGHVS and CDR2 is FNYEAQ. The CDR3 is 16 residues long.

V and J are TRBV19 and TRBJ2-5; TRBD1 matches 9 bases. Judging by the DNA end, TRBJ2-7 fits better; the J call may be wrong. The CDR3 sequence is 17 residues long. Germline V CDR1 and CDR2: LNHDA, SQIVND (reference sequence). CDR3: CASSMARDRDPPYEQYF. CDR3 nucleotides: TGTGCCAGTAGTATGGCGAGGGACAGGGACCCTCCCTACGAGCAGTACTTC.

The chain links TRBV11-2 to TRBJ2-2; 8 bases fit TRBD2. Germline CDR1 and CDR2: SGHAT and FQNNGV. The CDR3 loop spans 16 amino acids. Trimming at V came to 3 bases and at J to 8 bases, leaving 11 bases not matched to a gene. This CDR3 is CASSFGARGGEGELFF. The CDR3 bases are TGTGCCAGCAGCTTTGGGGCCCGGGGGGGAGAAGGGGAGCTGTTTTTT.

V and J are TRBV9 and TRBJ1-2; 8 nucleotides align to TRBD1. Germline V gives CDR1 SGDLS, CDR2 YYNGEE. The V gene end was trimmed by 0 bases and the J gene end by 8 bases; junction bases not matched to a gene: 15. The CDR3 loop spans 17 amino acids. CDR3 protein: CASSVGLGQGDKGGYTF. In DNA, the CDR3 is TGTGCCAGCAGCGTAGGGCTTGGACAGGGAGACAAGGGAGGCTACACCTTC.

The rearrangement joins TRBV27 to TRBJ1-5, with unresolved D. This CDR3 comprises 13 residues. Germline lookup yields CDR1 MNHEY and CDR2 SMNVEV (reference sequence). The V end lost 0 bases, the J end lost 7 bases, and 7 bases lay between the germline ends. CDR3 region: CASSLSWAQPQHF. In DNA form, the CDR3 reads TGTGCCAGCAGTTTATCTTGGGCCCAGCCCCAGCATTTT.

V usage is TRBV28 and J usage is TRBJ1-2; weak D call: TRBD1 (6 bases). V lost 3 bases and J lost 4, with 12 bases in between. From germline, CDR1 is MDHEN and CDR2 SYDVKM. The CDR3 covers 14 residues. This CDR3 is CASSLRGSPYGYTF. In DNA form, the CDR3 reads TGTGCCAGCAGTTTGAGGGGGAGCCCCTATGGCTACACCTTC.

The genes are TRBV4-2 and TRBJ2-3, with 9 bases aligning to TRBD2. CDR3 length equals 17 residues. V lost 4 bases, J lost 2 bases, and 10 bases stayed unmatched. Germline CDR1 and CDR2: LGHNA and YNFKEQ. The CDR3 sequence is CASSRIERGADTDTQYF. In DNA form, the CDR3 reads TGTGCCAGCAGCCGAATCGAGCGGGGGGCGGACACAGATACGCAGTATTTT.

The rearrangement uses TRBV7-9 and TRBJ2-3; D gene unclear. Trimming took off 7 bases at V and 2 bases at J, with 4 bases between the two ends. This CDR3 region has 11 residues. CDR1 and CDR2 from the germline V gene are SEHNR and FQNEAQ (reference sequence). This CDR3 reads CASTYTDTQYF. DNA for the CDR3: TGTGCCAGCACGTACACAGATACGCAGTATTTT.

This clone was recorded only once. This chain joins TRBV29-1 and TRBJ1-2; 10 nucleotides match TRBD1. Unmatched junction bases numbered 6, after V lost 3 bases and J lost 5 bases. This CDR3 region has 14 residues. CDR1 is SQVTM and CDR2 is ANQGSEA in the germline V gene. The chain's CDR3 is CSVEEPGQGYGYTF. The CDR3 bases are TGCAGCGTTGAGGAACCGGGACAGGGGTATGGCTACACCTTC.

The gene calls are TRBV10-3 and TRBJ2-1, with 12 positions matching TRBD2. CDR3 size: 15 residues. V lost 4 bases to trimming and J lost 6 bases; unmatched junction nucleotides: 4. Germline CDR1 ENHRY, CDR2 SYGVKD. The DNA of the CDR3 is TGTGCCATCAGTGGTTGGACTAGCGGGGTCAATGAGCAGTTCTTC. Amino acids: CAISGWTSGVNEQFF.